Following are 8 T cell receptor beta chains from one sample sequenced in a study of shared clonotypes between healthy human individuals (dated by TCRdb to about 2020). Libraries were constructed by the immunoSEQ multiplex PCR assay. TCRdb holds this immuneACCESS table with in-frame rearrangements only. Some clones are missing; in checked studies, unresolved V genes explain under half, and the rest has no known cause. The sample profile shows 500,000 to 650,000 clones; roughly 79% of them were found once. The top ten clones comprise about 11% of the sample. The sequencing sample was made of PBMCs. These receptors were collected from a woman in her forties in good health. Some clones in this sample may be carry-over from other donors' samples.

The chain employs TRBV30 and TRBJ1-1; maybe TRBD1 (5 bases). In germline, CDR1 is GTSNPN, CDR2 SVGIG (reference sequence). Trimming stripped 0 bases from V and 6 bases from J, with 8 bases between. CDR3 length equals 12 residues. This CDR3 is CAWSVGASEAFF. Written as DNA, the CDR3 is TGTGCCTGGAGTGTCGGGGCCTCTGAAGCTTTCTTT.

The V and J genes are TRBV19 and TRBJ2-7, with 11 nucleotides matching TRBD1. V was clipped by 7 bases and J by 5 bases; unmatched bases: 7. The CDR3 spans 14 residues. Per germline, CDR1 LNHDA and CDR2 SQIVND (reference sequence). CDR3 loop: CASTPGQGEDEQYF. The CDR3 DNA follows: TGTGCCAGTACGCCGGGACAGGGGGAGGACGAGCAGTACTTC.

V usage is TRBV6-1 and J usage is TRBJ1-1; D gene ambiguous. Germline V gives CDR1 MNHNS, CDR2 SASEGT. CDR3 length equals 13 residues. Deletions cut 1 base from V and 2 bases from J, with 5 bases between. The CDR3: CASSEVGNTEAFF. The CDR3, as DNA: TGTGCCAGCAGTGAAGTCGGAAACACTGAAGCTTTCTTT.

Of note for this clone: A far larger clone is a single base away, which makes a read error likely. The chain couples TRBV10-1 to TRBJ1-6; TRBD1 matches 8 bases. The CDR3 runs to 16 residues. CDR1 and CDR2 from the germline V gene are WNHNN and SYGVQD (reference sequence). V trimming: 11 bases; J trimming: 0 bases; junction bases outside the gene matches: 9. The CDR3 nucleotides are TGCGCCTCTAGGGGGACAGGAAGCTCCTATAATTCACCCCTCCACTTT. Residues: CASRGTGSSYNSPLHF.

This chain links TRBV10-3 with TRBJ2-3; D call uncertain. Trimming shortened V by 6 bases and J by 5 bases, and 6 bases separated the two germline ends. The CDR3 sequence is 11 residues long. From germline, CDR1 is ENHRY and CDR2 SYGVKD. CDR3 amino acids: CAISGKDTQYF. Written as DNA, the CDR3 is TGTGCCATCAGCGGAAAAGATACGCAGTATTTT.

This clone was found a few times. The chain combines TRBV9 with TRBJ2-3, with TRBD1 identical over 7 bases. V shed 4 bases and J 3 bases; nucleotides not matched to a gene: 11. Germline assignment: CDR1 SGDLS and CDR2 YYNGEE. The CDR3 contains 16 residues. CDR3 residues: CASSPRLRRGTDTQYF. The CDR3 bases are TGTGCCAGCAGCCCCCGTCTACGCAGGGGGACAGATACGCAGTATTTT.

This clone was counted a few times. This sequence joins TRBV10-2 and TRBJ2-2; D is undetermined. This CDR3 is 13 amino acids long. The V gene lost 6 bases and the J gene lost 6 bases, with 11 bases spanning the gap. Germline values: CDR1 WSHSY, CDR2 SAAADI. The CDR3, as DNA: TGCGCCAGCAGCGACGATCCCTCCGGGGAGCTGTTTTTT. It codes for CASSDDPSGELFF.

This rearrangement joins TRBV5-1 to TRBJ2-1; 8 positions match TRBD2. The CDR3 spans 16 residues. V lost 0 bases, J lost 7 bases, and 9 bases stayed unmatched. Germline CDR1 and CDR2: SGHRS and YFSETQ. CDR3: CASSLASGTRRNEQFF. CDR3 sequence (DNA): TGCGCCAGCAGCTTGGCCTCGGGGACTAGAAGGAATGAGCAGTTCTTC.